The clone carrying this T cell receptor (beta chain) was found a few times. The data were taken from a study of identical twins. CDR1 and CDR2 (germline): SGHAT, FQNNGV. The junction had 16 bases not matched to a gene; V was cut back by 5 bases and J by 9 bases. This CDR3 region has 16 residues. MiXCR was run by TCRdb on the 5' RACE reads, yielding one entry per CDR3 protein. The repertoire has some 570,000 distinct CDR3 sequences, 20% to 25% of them found once; the top ten carry roughly 0.5%. These records were also assigned to another study, of yellow fever vaccine responses in identical twins.

The material sequenced was CD4+ T cells sorted from blood. This receptor was identified in a woman younger than 35 in good health. The rearrangement joins TRBV11-2 to TRBJ2-1, with TRBD1 matching 7 bases. The chain's CDR3 is CASSPRAGTEWGEQFF. DNA for the CDR3: TGTGCCAGCAGCCCAAGGGCCGGGACAGAGTGGGGTGAGCAGTTCTTC.